The 26 T cell receptor beta chains below come from one sample, sequenced in a study of CD8+ T cells in alopecia areata. Treatment: oral pan-JAK inhibitor, 5-10 mg twice daily. Extraction and reverse transcription of RNA yielded cDNA as the sequencing template. Produced via immunoSEQ multiplex PCR; TCRdb's table is partial and in-frame only. The sample carries 210,000 or so clones, under 70% recorded once. This specimen consisted of CD4+ T cells sorted from blood, obtained at week 44, from a patient treated with tofacitinib. The source is a human donor with alopecia areata.

This chain connects TRBV19 to TRBJ1-6; TRBD1 matches at 7 bases. In germline, CDR1 is LNHDA, CDR2 SQIVND (reference sequence). This CDR3 comprises 15 residues. The junction had 8 bases not matched to a gene; V was cut back by 6 bases and J by 6 bases. The CDR3 nucleotides read TGTGCCAGTAGCAACAGGGGTGTTGGTAATTCACCCCTCCACTTT. Protein product: CASSNRGVGNSPLHF. Supplemented by reference TRBV19 and TRBJ1-6, the full variable domain reads DGGITQSPKYLFRKEGQNVTLSCEQNLNHDAMYWYRQDPGQGLRLIYYSQIVNDFQKGDIAEGYSVSREKKESFPLTVTSAQKNPTAFYLCASSNRGVGNSPLHFGNGTRLTVT.

The chain joins TRBV7-8 to TRBJ2-5; D gene unclear. This CDR3 region has 12 residues. V dropped 7 bases and J dropped 0 bases, with 6 bases sitting between them. Germline CDR1 and CDR2: SGHVS and FQNEAQ. The CDR3 nucleotides read TGTGCCAGCATTGGGTACCAAGAGACCCAGTACTTC. Protein: CASIGYQETQYF.

The chain combines TRBV27 with TRBJ2-7; D not resolved. Between the trimmed V and J ends, which lost 0 bases and 5 bases, there was a span of 17 bases. Looked up from germline, CDR1 is MNHEY and CDR2 is SMNVEV (reference sequence). There are 16 residues in the CDR3. The CDR3 region is CASSLSPSPARDEQYF. CDR3 nucleotide sequence: TGTGCCAGCAGTTTATCCCCATCCCCCGCCCGGGACGAGCAGTACTTC.

As regards this clone: The sample holds other DNA sequences that translate to the same CDR3. The chain carries TRBV14 and TRBJ1-2, with unresolved D. From germline, CDR1 is SGHDN and CDR2 FVKESK. Trimming shortened V by 4 bases and J by 2 bases, and 8 bases separated the two germline ends. The CDR3 is made up of 13 amino acids. CDR3 protein: CASSPDLNYGYTF. CDR3 sequence (DNA): TGTGCCAGCAGCCCGGACCTGAACTATGGCTACACCTTC.

This chain joins TRBV7-9 and TRBJ2-3, with 8 nucleotides matching TRBD2. The CDR3 covers 17 residues. CDR1 is SEHNR and CDR2 is FQNEAQ in the germline V gene (reference sequence). The ends lost 0 bases at V and 0 bases at J; junction bases unmatched: 5. The CDR3 nucleotides are TGTGCCAGCAGCTTAGCGGTCACTAGCGGTAGCACAGATACGCAGTATTTT. Protein sequence: CASSLAVTSGSTDTQYF.

The chain links TRBV5-1 to TRBJ2-7; 10 positions agree with TRBD1. The V gene end was trimmed by 0 bases and the J gene end by 4 bases; junction bases not matched to a gene: 19. The CDR3 sequence is 20 residues long. Germline V gives CDR1 SGHRS, CDR2 YFSETQ. This chain's CDR3 is CASSLAATSTPGQGPYEQYF. DNA for the CDR3: TGCGCCAGCAGCTTGGCTGCGACGTCCACTCCGGGACAGGGGCCGTACGAGCAGTACTTC.

This sequence joins TRBV20-1 and TRBJ1-1; no clear D gene. Trimming removed 3 bases from V and 12 bases from J, with 11 bases in between. The germline CDR1 and CDR2 sequences are DFQATT and SNEGSKA (reference sequence). The CDR3 runs to 10 residues. The CDR3 nucleotides are TGCAGTGCTAGTGGTGTGGCGACTTTCTTT. Protein: CSASGVATFF.

The chain links TRBV2 to TRBJ1-2; tentatively, D is TRBD1 (5 bases). In germline, CDR1 is SNHLY, CDR2 FYNNEI. The CDR3 consists of 12 residues. The ends were cut back, 8 bases at V and 8 bases at J, with 15 bases in the middle. DNA for the CDR3: TGTGCCAGCCCACCAGGGCCCGGCGGCTACACCTTC. Translated: CASPPGPGGYTF.

The chain links TRBV7-2 to TRBJ2-5; TRBD2 aligns across 13 bases. CDR3 length: 15 residues. Germline trimming cut 2 bases from V and 9 bases from J; bases unmatched to any gene: 6. CDR1 is SGHTA and CDR2 is FQGNSA in the germline V gene. The CDR3 DNA sequence: TGTGCCAGCAGCTTACTACTAGCGGGGGGGGAGGCCCAGTACTTC. Amino acid sequence: CASSLLLAGGEAQYF.

This clone showed up just once. In nucleotides, the CDR3 is TGTGCCACCCGACTAGCGGGGTACGAGCAGTTCTTC. As protein: CATRLAGYEQFF. J is TRBJ2-1 and V is TRBV11-3, with 11 bases lining up with TRBD2. Germline trimming cut 10 bases from V and 10 bases from J; bases unmatched to any gene: 6. This CDR3 has 12 amino acids. CDR1 and CDR2 (germline): SGHNT, YENEEA.

The V and J genes are TRBV29-1 and TRBJ1-6; 7 positions agree with TRBD1. This CDR3 region has 14 residues. Trimming at V came to 8 bases and at J to 3 bases, leaving 7 bases not matched to a gene. The germline V gene has CDR1 SQVTM and CDR2 ANQGSEA. CDR3 sequence reads: CSPPGGDYNSPLHF. CDR3 bases: TGCAGCCCCCCAGGGGGGGACTATAATTCACCCCTCCACTTT.

Worth noting for this clone: The identical CDR3 is also encoded by other nucleotide sequences in the sample. This chain uses TRBV20-1 with TRBJ2-3; D remains unclear. V lost 5 bases and J lost 2, with 2 bases in between. The CDR3 extends over 10 amino acids. Germline CDR1 reads DFQATT; CDR2 reads SNEGSKA (reference sequence). The CDR3 coding sequence is TGCAGTGCTTACACAGATACGCAGTATTTT. Translating it yields CSAYTDTQYF.

The chain uses TRBV4-3 and TRBJ1-1; D is possibly TRBD1 (6 bases). This CDR3 is built from 15 residues. The germline CDR1 and CDR2 sequences are LGHNA and YSLEER. Trimming pared 4 bases from V and 1 base from J, leaving 13 bases between. Written as DNA, the CDR3 is TGCGCCAGCAGCCTTTCACCGGGACAGAACACTGAAGCTTTCTTT. Translating gives CASSLSPGQNTEAFF.

V usage is TRBV29-1 and J usage is TRBJ2-3; weak D call: TRBD2 (6 bases). The CDR3 covers 16 residues. With 0 bases removed from V and 5 bases from J, the gap between germline ends came to 18 bases. Germline V gene sequence: CDR1 SQVTM, CDR2 ANQGSEA. The CDR3 nucleotides are TGCAGCGTTGAAGATCTTATTCTATTGGGAGGAGATACGCAGTATTTT. This translates into CSVEDLILLGGDTQYF.

The chain uses TRBV29-1 and TRBJ1-2; no firm D call. V lost 5 bases and J 0 bases, leaving 10 bases between the germline ends. The CDR3 runs to 13 residues. Germline lookup yields CDR1 SQVTM and CDR2 ANQGSEA. CDR3 in amino acids: CSVRAGANYGYTF. The CDR3 bases are TGCAGCGTTAGGGCAGGCGCTAACTATGGCTACACCTTC.

The J gene is TRBJ1-5, the V gene TRBV27; D ambiguous. Per germline, CDR1 MNHEY and CDR2 SMNVEV (reference sequence). The CDR3 sequence is 13 residues long. Trimming cost V 2 bases and J 3 bases, with 5 bases left between them. The CDR3 DNA reads TGTGCCAGCAGTTTAAAGTCCAATCAGCCCCAGCATTTT. This sequence encodes CASSLKSNQPQHF.

This chain joins TRBV9 and TRBJ2-2, with D unclear. V lost 0 bases and J 9 bases, leaving 12 bases between the germline ends. CDR3 size: 14 residues. Germline-derived CDR1 and CDR2 are SGDLS and YYNGEE. The chain's CDR3 is CASSVAGRSRELFF. For the CDR3, the DNA is TGTGCCAGCAGCGTAGCGGGTCGAAGTAGGGAGCTGTTTTTT.

The CDR3 sequence: CASSLRLAGGLREQFF. As DNA, the CDR3 is TGTGCCAGCAGTTTACGTCTAGCGGGGGGGTTAAGGGAGCAGTTCTTC. This chain connects TRBV27 to TRBJ2-1; 12 bases fit TRBD2. This CDR3 contains 16 residues. The V and J ends lost 2 bases and 10 bases, in that order; junction bases with no gene match: 9. The germline CDR1 and CDR2 sequences are MNHEY and SMNVEV (reference sequence).

This clone was observed a few times. This chain links TRBV20-1 with TRBJ2-5; D gene ambiguous. Trimming pared 7 bases from V and 3 bases from J, leaving 6 bases between. CDR3 length equals 10 residues. Germline loops: CDR1 DFQATT, CDR2 SNEGSKA (reference sequence). The CDR3 region has the DNA TGCAGTGGGTCTAAAGAGACCCAGTACTTC. This sequence encodes CSGSKETQYF.

The V call is TRBV2, the J call TRBJ2-7; 7 bases match TRBD1. CDR3 length: 14 amino acids. Looked up from germline, CDR1 is SNHLY and CDR2 is FYNNEI. With V trimmed by 8 bases and J by 0 bases, 7 bases remained unmatched. CDR3 sequence: CASGGQPSSYEQYF. DNA of the CDR3: TGTGCCAGCGGGGGACAGCCGAGCTCCTACGAGCAGTACTTC.

The V and J genes are TRBV7-3 and TRBJ2-3; D is unclear. Looked up from germline, CDR1 is SGHTA and CDR2 is FQGTGA. V lost 2 bases to trimming and J lost 4 bases, with 4 bases between them. This CDR3 is 12 amino acids long. The CDR3 nucleotides read TGTGCCAGCAGCTTAGGAGCAGATACGCAGTATTTT. Encoded protein: CASSLGADTQYF. The full variable domain, its missing parts supplied by reference TRBV7-3 and TRBJ2-3, is GAGVSQTPSNKVTEKGKYVELRCDPISGHTALYWYRQSLGQGPEFLIYFQGTGAADDSGLPNDRFFAVRPEGSVSTLKIQRTERGDSAVYLCASSLGADTQYFGPGTRLTVL.

There are a few counts of this clone. This chain links TRBV30 with TRBJ1-1; no clear D. The CDR3 totals 12 residues. Germline CDR1 is GTSNPN and CDR2 is SVGIG (reference sequence). V gave up 3 bases and J gave up 8 bases, with 13 bases separating them. This CDR3 reads CAWRKITLEAFF. In DNA form, the CDR3 reads TGTGCCTGGAGGAAGATCACCCTAGAAGCTTTCTTT. The entire variable domain, with the rest obtained from reference TRBV30 and TRBJ1-1, is as follows: SQTIHQWPATLVQPVGSPLSLECTVEGTSNPNLYWYRQAAGRGLQLLFYSVGIGQISSEVPQNLSASRPQDRQFILSSKKLLLSDSGFYLCAWRKITLEAFFGQGTRLTVV.

V and J are TRBV27 and TRBJ1-2; D uncertain. The V gene's germline CDR1 is MNHEY and CDR2 SMNVEV (reference sequence). The V gene lost 7 bases and the J gene lost 0 bases, with 18 bases spanning the gap. The CDR3 covers 16 residues. CDR3 DNA sequence: TGTGCCAGCAAACGACAACCGGGGTCTTCTAACTATGGCTACACCTTC. Translation gives CASKRQPGSSNYGYTF.

The gene calls are TRBV2 and TRBJ1-5, with 8 positions matching TRBD1. From germline, CDR1 is SNHLY and CDR2 FYNNEI. The CDR3 length is 13 residues. The V and J ends lost 7 bases and 2 bases, in that order; junction bases with no gene match: 1. The CDR3 sequence: CASKGQGNQPQHF. CDR3 DNA sequence: TGTGCCAGCAAGGGACAGGGCAATCAGCCCCAGCATTTT.

This clone has a count of ten or more. The chain has TRBV30 and TRBJ2-7; 10 nucleotides line up with TRBD1. V lost 0 bases, J lost 5 bases, and 7 bases stayed unmatched. Germline V gene data show CDR1 as GTSNPN and CDR2 as SVGIG (reference sequence). The CDR3 consists of 15 residues. This CDR3 is CAWSVHWDRGHEQYF. DNA for the CDR3: TGTGCCTGGAGTGTACATTGGGACAGGGGTCACGAGCAGTACTTC.

The chain combines TRBV4-3 with TRBJ2-2; D ambiguous. V was clipped by 2 bases and J by 6 bases, with 7 bases between them. Germline-derived CDR1 and CDR2 are LGHNA and YSLEER. CDR3 length: 13 amino acids. Here the CDR3 reads CASSQLSAGELFF. The CDR3 nucleotides are TGCGCCAGCAGCCAACTCAGCGCCGGGGAGCTGTTTTTT.